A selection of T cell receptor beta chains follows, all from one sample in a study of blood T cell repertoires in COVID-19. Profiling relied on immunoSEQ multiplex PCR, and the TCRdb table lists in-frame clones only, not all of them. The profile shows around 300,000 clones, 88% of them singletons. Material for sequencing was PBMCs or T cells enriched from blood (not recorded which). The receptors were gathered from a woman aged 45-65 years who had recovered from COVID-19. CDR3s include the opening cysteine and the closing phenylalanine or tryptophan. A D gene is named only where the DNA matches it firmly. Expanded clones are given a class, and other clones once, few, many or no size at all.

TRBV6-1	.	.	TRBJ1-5	CASSEVFSQPQHF	TGTGCCAGCAGTGAAGTTTTTAGTCAGCCCCAGCATTTT
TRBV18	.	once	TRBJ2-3	CASSPRQSTDTQYF	TGTGCCAGCTCACCTAGACAGTCCACAGATACGCAGTATTTT
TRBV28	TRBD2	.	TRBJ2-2	CASSGHGTSGKTGELFF	TGTGCCAGCAGTGGACATGGGACTAGCGGGAAGACCGGGGAGCTGTTTTTT
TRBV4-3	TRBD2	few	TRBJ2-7	CASSPSGGISYEQYF	TGCGCCAGCAGCCCCAGCGGGGGGATCTCCTACGAGCAGTACTTC
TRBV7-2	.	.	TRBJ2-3	CASSFKGPQRFNTDTQYF	TGTGCCAGCAGCTTTAAGGGCCCCCAGCGGTTTAACACAGATACGCAGTATTTT
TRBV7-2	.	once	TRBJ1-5	CASSSSSNQPQHF	TGTGCCAGCAGCTCCTCCAGTAATCAGCCCCAGCATTTT
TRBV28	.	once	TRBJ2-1	CASIKSKNNEQFF	TGTGCCAGCATCAAGTCTAAGAACAATGAGCAGTTCTTC
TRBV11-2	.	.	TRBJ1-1	CASSLDLGATEAFF	TGTGCCAGCAGCTTAGATCTGGGAGCCACTGAAGCTTTCTTT
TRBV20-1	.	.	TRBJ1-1	CSAGPGTEAFF	TGCAGTGCTGGTCCAGGGACTGAAGCTTTCTTT
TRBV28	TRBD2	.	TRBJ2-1	CASSTRGGINEQFF	TGTGCCAGCAGTACCCGGGGGGGGATCAATGAGCAGTTCTTC